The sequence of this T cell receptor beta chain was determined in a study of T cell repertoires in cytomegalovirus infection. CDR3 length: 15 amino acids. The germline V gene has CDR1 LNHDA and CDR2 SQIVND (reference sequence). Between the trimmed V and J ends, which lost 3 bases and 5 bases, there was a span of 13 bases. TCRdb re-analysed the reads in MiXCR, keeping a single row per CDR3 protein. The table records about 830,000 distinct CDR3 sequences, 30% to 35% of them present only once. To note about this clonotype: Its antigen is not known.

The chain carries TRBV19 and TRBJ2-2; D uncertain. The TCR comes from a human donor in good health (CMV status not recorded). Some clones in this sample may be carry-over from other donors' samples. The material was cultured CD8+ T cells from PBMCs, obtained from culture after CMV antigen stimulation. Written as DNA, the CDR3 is TGTGCCAGTAGTATCCTCAGGACGACGACCGGGGAGCTGTTTTTT. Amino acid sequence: CASSILRTTTGELFF.